The clone carrying this TCR beta chain has more than one count but fewer than ten. As processed by the authors: Cell counts per sample came from amplifying reference gene primers. TCRdb keeps only in-frame clones here, not all; method: immunoSEQ multiplex PCR. That table supplies the V and J calls and clone size; D and trimming were determined from the DNA. The table lists some 190,000 clones, roughly four fifths of them singletons. A Seattle source enrolled patients during active infection and followed them longitudinally. These data are taken from a study of blood T cell repertoires in COVID-19. Study in general: Samples representing acute and convalescent COVID-19 were sourced from the United States, Italy and Spain. T cells, B-cell-depleted T cells, or PBMCs provided the cDNA or gDNA that served as material.

The receptor's source is a woman between 40 and 55 years old with COVID-19, enrolled during active disease. The sequencing sample was made of peripheral blood.

The CDR3: CASSLSGQGGGYTF. CDR3 bases: TGTGCCAGCAGTTTATCGGGGCAGGGAGGAGGCTACACCTTC. The J gene is TRBJ1-2, the V gene TRBV27; D is perhaps TRBD1 (5 bases). The germline V gene has CDR1 MNHEY and CDR2 SMNVEV (reference sequence). The V and J ends lost 0 bases and 8 bases respectively, with 13 bases between them. The CDR3 spans 14 residues.